A selection of T cell receptor beta chains follows, all from one sample in a study of Graves' ophthalmopathy and Graves' hyperthyroidism. MiXCR, run by TCRdb on the multiplex PCR reads, gives a single entry per CDR3 protein. The sample holds roughly 600,000 distinct CDR3 sequences, under 45% seen once. Input material: peripheral blood or thyroid tissue (not recorded which). These receptors were collected from an adult man with Graves' hyperthyroidism. Each CDR3 is given without its conserved first and last residue.

>TRBJ2-3|TRBV5-5
ASRRPGMTDTQY
>TRBJ2-5|TRBV12-3/TRBV12-4
ASSFRVGGTQY
>TRBJ1-2|TRBV10-1
ASSEAHGGYGYT
>TRBJ2-5|TRBV29-1
SVGEAGGAQY
>TRBJ1-2|TRBV10-3
AISGDSNYGYT
>TRBJ1-1|TRBV25-1
ASRDDTTEAF
>TRBJ2-3|TRBV7-3
ASSLTHPTDTQY
>TRBJ2-7|TRBV5-1
ASSLGSRGWYEQY
>TRBJ2-7|TRBV30
AWSGTLYEQY
>TRBJ2-1|TRBV10-3
AISESNGYEQF
>TRBJ2-5|TRBV5-8
ASSFLGEGETQY
>-|TRBV25-1
ASSAGQGAYNEQF
>TRBJ1-1|TRBV2
ASNFTGTGNTEAF
>TRBJ1-3|TRBV15
ATSRTREPGNTIY